This TCR beta chain was captured in a study of identical twins. Each CDR3 protein is one row after TCRdb ran MiXCR on the 5' RACE reads. The sample carries some 1,700,000 distinct CDR3 sequences, about 32% recorded once. There are 17 residues in the CDR3. CDR1 is SGHRS, CDR2 YFSETQ, per germline. The V end lost 0 bases, the J end lost 2 bases, and 16 bases lay between the germline ends. The rearrangement links TRBV5-1 to TRBJ2-3; D unresolved. The material sequenced was cord blood. The clonotype was recovered from a newborn girl in good health. The CDR3 spells CASSLAVNSALTDTQYF. The DNA for the CDR3 is TGCGCCAGCAGCTTGGCCGTAAACAGCGCACTCACAGATACGCAGTATTTT. Using reference TRBV5-1 and TRBJ2-3 for the parts outside the CDR3, the full variable domain is KAGVTQTPRYLIKTRGQQVTLSCSPISGHRSVSWYQQTPGQGLQFLFEYFSETQRNKGNFPGRFSGRQFSNSRSEMNVSTLELGDSALYLCASSLAVNSALTDTQYFGPGTRLTVL.